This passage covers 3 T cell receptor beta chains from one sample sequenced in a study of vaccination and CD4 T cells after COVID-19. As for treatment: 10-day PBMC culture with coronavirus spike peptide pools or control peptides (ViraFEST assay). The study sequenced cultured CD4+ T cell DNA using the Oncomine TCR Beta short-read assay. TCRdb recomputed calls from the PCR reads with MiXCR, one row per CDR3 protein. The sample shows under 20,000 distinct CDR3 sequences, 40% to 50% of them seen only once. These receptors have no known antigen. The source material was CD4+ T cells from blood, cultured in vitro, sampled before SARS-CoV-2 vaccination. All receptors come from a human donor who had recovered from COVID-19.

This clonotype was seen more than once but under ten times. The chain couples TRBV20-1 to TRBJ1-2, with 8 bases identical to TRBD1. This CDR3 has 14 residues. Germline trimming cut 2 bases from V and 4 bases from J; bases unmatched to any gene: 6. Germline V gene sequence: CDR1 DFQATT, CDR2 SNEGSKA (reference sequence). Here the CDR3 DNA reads TGCAGTGCTAGACCCCTCCAGGGGGCCTATGGCTACACCTTC. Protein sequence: CSARPLQGAYGYTF.

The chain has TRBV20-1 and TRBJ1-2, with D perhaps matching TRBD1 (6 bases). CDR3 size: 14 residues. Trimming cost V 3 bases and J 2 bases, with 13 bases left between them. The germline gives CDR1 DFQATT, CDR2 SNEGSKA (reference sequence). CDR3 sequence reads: CSARAGGVNYGYTF. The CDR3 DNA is TGCAGTGCTAGGGCTGGGGGCGTAAACTATGGCTACACCTTC.

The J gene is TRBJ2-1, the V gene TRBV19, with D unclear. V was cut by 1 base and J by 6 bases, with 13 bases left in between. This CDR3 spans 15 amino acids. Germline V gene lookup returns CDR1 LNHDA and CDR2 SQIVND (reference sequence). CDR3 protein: CASSIVASPSNEQFF. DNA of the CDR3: TGTGCCAGTAGTATAGTGGCTAGTCCCAGCAATGAGCAGTTCTTC.